The clone carrying this T cell receptor beta chain was counted many times. The CDR3 extends over 16 amino acids. The germline V gene encodes CDR1 SGHRS and CDR2 YFSETQ. V was clipped by 5 bases and J by 5 bases; unmatched bases: 8. Indicated time point: newly diagnosed GD, antithyroid drugs for less than 3 months. PBMC RNA served as the TCR library source. The data belong to a study of regulatory T cells in long-lasting Graves disease. According to the study, TCR beta libraries were built with iRepertoire HTBI primers and CDR3-region Arm-PCR. Using its own MiXCR run on the multiplex PCR reads, TCRdb lists one record per CDR3 protein. The sample records about 220,000 distinct CDR3 sequences, around a fifth being singletons. The sample was also linked to a second study, of T cells in Graves' hyperthyroidism and ophthalmopathy.

V is TRBV5-1 and J is TRBJ2-3, with 13 bases that match TRBD2. The sample consisted of peripheral blood mononuclear cells (PBMCs), taken at new diagnosis, from a patient treated with antithyroid drugs. This TCR derives from a woman aged 30 to 39 with Graves disease. CDR3 region: CASRLGLAGVLDTQYF. DNA of the CDR3: TGCGCCAGCAGACTCGGACTAGCGGGAGTGCTAGATACGCAGTATTTT.